This entry lists 30 T cell receptor beta chains sequenced from one sample in a study of OX40 agonist ivuxolimab in advanced cancers. Receptors were amplified or captured by the immunoSEQ multiplex PCR assay. Here the immuneACCESS table is served through TCRdb, limited to in-frame sequences with V and J called. Missing clones are a known gap in these copies; in checked studies unresolved V genes cover under half, and the rest lacks a known reason. The sample data list approximately 160,000 clones, and 85% to 95% of these were observed just once. The ten largest clones capture about 0.3% of the sample. The material sequenced was CD4+ or CD8+ T cells sorted from blood, taken in a trial of the OX40 agonist ivuxolimab. The source is an adult with an advanced solid tumor such as melanoma, head and neck, liver or kidney cancer.

This chain connects TRBV6-1 to TRBJ1-5, with TRBD1 as a possible D gene (5 bases). The germline CDR1 and CDR2 sequences are MNHNS and SASEGT. The CDR3 loop spans 14 amino acids. The germline V and J ends were trimmed by 5 bases and 7 bases, with 15 bases remaining between them. The CDR3 reads CASSPQGREQPQHF. The CDR3 DNA reads as TGTGCCAGCAGTCCGCAGGGTAGGGAACAGCCCCAGCATTTT.

The V and J genes are TRBV7-2 and TRBJ2-1; possibly TRBD1 for D (6 bases). V was trimmed by 5 bases and J by 2 bases, leaving 13 bases between them. There are 15 residues in the CDR3. CDR1 SGHTA and CDR2 FQGNSA come from the germline V gene. CDR3 sequence reads: CASSPTGQPYNEQFF. DNA of the CDR3: TGTGCCAGCAGCCCTACAGGGCAGCCCTACAATGAGCAGTTCTTC.

V is TRBV28 and J is TRBJ2-7, with 9 bases lining up with TRBD1. The ends lost 6 bases at V and 4 bases at J; junction bases unmatched: 10. The CDR3 extends over 15 amino acids. CDR1 is MDHEN and CDR2 is SYDVKM in the germline V gene. CDR3 in DNA: TGTGCCAGCAGCCCCGCGGACAGGGGTCGGTACGAGCAGTACTTC. It is translated as CASSPADRGRYEQYF.

The chain recombines TRBV6-5 with TRBJ2-7; D gene unclear. The CDR3 sequence is 13 residues long. Germline V gene data show CDR1 as MNHEY and CDR2 as SVGAGI. The ends were cut back, 6 bases at V and 3 bases at J, with 12 bases in the middle. The CDR3 DNA reads as TGTGCCAGCAGCCAACATAGCAGCTACGAGCAGTACTTC. This translates into CASSQHSSYEQYF.

The chain combines TRBV5-1 with TRBJ2-5, with TRBD1 identical over 9 bases. The CDR3 spans 15 residues. Unmatched junction bases numbered 2, after V lost 0 bases and J lost 2 bases. Per germline, CDR1 SGHRS and CDR2 YFSETQ. CDR3 nucleotides: TGCGCCAGCAGCTTGGGGGGACAGGGTCAAGAGACCCAGTACTTC. This codes for CASSLGGQGQETQYF.

The chain joins TRBV5-4 to TRBJ1-1, with D perhaps matching TRBD1 (6 bases). This CDR3 has 15 residues. The germline V and J ends were trimmed by 4 bases and 6 bases, with 19 bases remaining between them. CDR1 SGHNT and CDR2 YYREEE come from the germline V gene (reference sequence). CDR3: CASSRPQGMRAEAFF. CDR3 coding DNA: TGTGCCAGCAGCCGACCACAGGGTATGAGGGCTGAAGCTTTCTTT.

The chain has TRBV12-5 and TRBJ2-7; 7 bases agree with TRBD2. The CDR3 loop spans 14 amino acids. V shed 8 bases and J 0 bases; nucleotides not matched to a gene: 7. Germline CDR1 and CDR2: LGHNT and FRNRAP. In DNA, the CDR3 is TGTGCTAGTTTGAGGGGCGGGAGCTCCTACGAGCAGTACTTC. Residues: CASLRGGSSYEQYF.

V is TRBV19 and J is TRBJ1-2, with TRBD1 matching over 7 bases. From germline, CDR1 is LNHDA and CDR2 SQIVND (reference sequence). V lost 3 bases and J lost 4; bases outside the gene matches: 5. The CDR3 contains 14 residues. This CDR3 is CASSIGDSVYGYTF. The CDR3 DNA sequence: TGTGCCAGTAGTATCGGGGACAGCGTCTATGGCTACACCTTC.

About this clone itself: Within the sample, other DNA sequences also encode this same CDR3. The rearrangement uses TRBV5-6 and TRBJ2-2; tentative D call: TRBD2 (6 bases). The CDR3 consists of 14 residues. From germline, CDR1 is SGHDT and CDR2 YYEEEE. V shed 4 bases and J shed 8 bases, with 15 bases lying between them. CDR3 loop: CASSGGTSGGELFF. CDR3 nucleotides: TGTGCCAGCAGCGGGGGGACCTCCGGGGGGGAGCTGTTTTTT.

To note about this clone: Within the sample, other DNA sequences also encode this same CDR3. This chain links TRBV4-3 with TRBJ2-5, with a tentative D call TRBD2 (6 bases). The CDR3 is 13 amino acids. Trimming took 1 base from V and 5 from J, leaving 8 bases between them. Germline V gene lookup returns CDR1 LGHNA and CDR2 YSLEER. CDR3 DNA sequence: TGCGCCAGCAGCCAAGTAGGAGGGGAGACCCAGTACTTC. Translated: CASSQVGGETQYF.

The V gene is TRBV7-2, the J gene TRBJ2-1; D remains ambiguous. The CDR3 has 15 amino acids. The V gene's germline CDR1 is SGHTA and CDR2 FQGNSA. Trimming took 5 bases from V and 5 from J, leaving 16 bases between them. The CDR3 bases are TGTGCCAGCAGCCAAGGGCCCCCCACCCACAATGAGCAGTTCTTC. This sequence encodes CASSQGPPTHNEQFF.

The chain carries TRBV12-1 and TRBJ2-1; the table's D call of TRBD2 was not tested on the DNA. TRBV12-1 is designated a pseudogene. The CDR3 extends over 13 amino acids. This chain's CDR3 is CASSANPTSAQFF. CDR3 coding DNA: TGTGCCAGCAGCGCAAACCCGACTAGCGCGCAGTTCTTC.

The genes are TRBV19 and TRBJ2-7; 7 nucleotides match TRBD1. This CDR3 contains 13 residues. The V gene's germline CDR1 is LNHDA and CDR2 SQIVND (reference sequence). J was trimmed by 0 bases and V by 6 bases; bases with no gene match: 2. For the CDR3, the DNA is TGTGCCAGTAGGCACAGGGGCTCCTACGAGCAGTACTTC. Its translation: CASRHRGSYEQYF.

This sequence joins TRBV5-1 and TRBJ2-4; D might be TRBD2 (6 bases). Germline CDR1 is SGHRS and CDR2 is YFSETQ. With 3 bases removed from V and 7 bases from J, the gap between germline ends came to 11 bases. The CDR3 contains 13 residues. In nucleotides, the CDR3 is TGCGCCAGCAGCTCCGATGGAGGGAACATTCAGTACTTC. Translating gives CASSSDGGNIQYF. Full variable domain (remainder filled in from reference TRBV5-1 and TRBJ2-4): KAGVTQTPRYLIKTRGQQVTLSCSPISGHRSVSWYQQTPGQGLQFLFEYFSETQRNKGNFPGRFSGRQFSNSRSEMNVSTLELGDSALYLCASSSDGGNIQYFGAGTRLSVL.

The chain is built from TRBV6-5 and TRBJ2-7; perhaps TRBD1 as D (6 bases). Germline V CDR1 and CDR2: MNHEY, SVGAGI. CDR3 length equals 14 residues. The V end was cut by 6 bases, the J end by 5 bases, with 17 bases between. The CDR3 DNA follows: TGTGCCAGCAGGGGACAACTCCAGCCTCACGAGCAGTACTTC. Translating it yields CASRGQLQPHEQYF.

The rearrangement uses TRBV15 and TRBJ2-3; 7 positions match TRBD2. V trimming: 8 bases; J trimming: 6 bases; junction bases outside the gene matches: 11. CDR3 length: 14 residues. CDR1 and CDR2 (germline): LNHNV, YYDKDF (reference sequence). The CDR3 DNA is TGTGCCACCGGTGGGAGGGCCATTCGGGATACGCAGTATTTT. Translation: CATGGRAIRDTQYF.

The CDR3 here is CAISASVGRGSSYNEQFF. The CDR3 region has the DNA TGTGCCATCAGTGCATCGGTCGGGCGGGGGAGCTCCTACAATGAGCAGTTCTTC. The chain has TRBV10-3 and TRBJ2-1; TRBD2 matches 7 bases. The CDR3 spans 18 residues. Germline V gene data show CDR1 as ENHRY and CDR2 as SYGVKD. V lost 4 bases, J lost 0 bases, and 12 bases stayed unmatched.

The V gene is TRBV5-4, the J gene TRBJ2-5; maybe TRBD1 (6 bases). V was shortened by 4 bases and J by 2 bases, with 9 bases between the two germline ends. CDR3 length: 13 amino acids. Germline values: CDR1 SGHNT, CDR2 YYREEE (reference sequence). The DNA of the CDR3 is TGTGCCAGCAGCCAGGGGACACAAGAGACCCAGTACTTC. Residues: CASSQGTQETQYF.

As concerns this clone: The sample contains more than one DNA sequence encoding this CDR3. The CDR3 loop is CASSPAGTSYEQYF. In DNA form, the CDR3 reads TGTGCCAGCAGCCCTGCCGGGACCTCTTACGAGCAGTACTTC. The chain couples TRBV7-9 to TRBJ2-7; D is perhaps TRBD1 or TRBD2 (5 bases each). Trimming removed 5 bases from V and 4 bases from J, with 15 bases in between. The CDR3 contains 14 residues. CDR1 is SEHNR, CDR2 FQNEAQ, per germline (reference sequence).

The chain joins TRBV19 to TRBJ2-6; no clear D gene. CDR3 length equals 14 residues. Germline CDR1 LNHDA, CDR2 SQIVND (reference sequence). The germline V and J ends were trimmed by 5 bases and 4 bases, with 9 bases remaining between them. In DNA, the CDR3 is TGTGCCAGTAGTCCGGCCTCGGGGGCCAACGTCCTGACTTTC. It encodes CASSPASGANVLTF.

The chain recombines TRBV19 with TRBJ1-2, with D unresolved. Germline V gene sequence: CDR1 LNHDA, CDR2 SQIVND (reference sequence). The CDR3 consists of 13 residues. The ends were cut back, 3 bases at V and 5 bases at J, with 10 bases in the middle. The CDR3 DNA reads TGTGCCAGTAGTATGGTCGGGTGGTATGGCTACACCTTC. It is translated as CASSMVGWYGYTF.

J is TRBJ1-1 and V is TRBV5-1, with a possible D match to TRBD1 (6 bases). This CDR3 has 15 amino acids. In germline, CDR1 is SGHRS, CDR2 YFSETQ. V was clipped by 2 bases and J by 3 bases, with 14 bases between them. Here the CDR3 DNA reads TGCGCCAGCAGCTTAAGACAGGTAATGGACACTGAAGCTTTCTTT. Translated, it gives CASSLRQVMDTEAFF.

The chain is built from TRBV6-5 and TRBJ1-5, with D perhaps TRBD1 (6 bases). The CDR3 runs 15 residues. Per the germline V gene, CDR1 is MNHEY and CDR2 is SVGAGI. V dropped 4 bases and J dropped 6 bases, with 16 bases sitting between them. The DNA for the CDR3 is TGTGCCAGCAGTTCCGGGGGCACCATGGTTCAGCCCCAGCATTTT. Translated: CASSSGGTMVQPQHF.

The chain links TRBV7-2 to TRBJ1-1; D remains ambiguous. CDR1 is SGHTA and CDR2 is FQGNSA in the germline V gene. The ends were cut back, 5 bases at V and 6 bases at J, with 22 bases in the middle. The CDR3 is 16 residues long. The CDR3 DNA sequence: TGTGCCAGCAGCCTTACAGCGCTCCGGGGTAGCGCTGAAGCTTTCTTT. Translating it yields CASSLTALRGSAEAFF.

This clone was seen only a few times. The CDR3 loop reads CASSFGTGANSPLHF. CDR3 nucleotide sequence: TGTGCCAGCAGCTTCGGGACAGGGGCTAATTCACCCCTCCACTTT. The chain couples TRBV9 to TRBJ1-6; 10 bases line up with TRBD1. The CDR3 is 15 residues long. CDR1 and CDR2 (germline): SGDLS, YYNGEE. V was clipped by 4 bases and J by 6 bases; unmatched bases: 4.

This chain's CDR3 is CASSIEGTQVGYEQYF. The CDR3 region has the DNA TGTGCCAGTAGTATAGAAGGGACACAAGTAGGCTACGAGCAGTACTTC. The chain links TRBV19 to TRBJ2-7; D perhaps matches TRBD1 (6 bases). V lost 0 bases to trimming and J lost 3 bases, with 15 bases between them. The CDR3 runs 16 residues. Germline V CDR1 and CDR2: LNHDA, SQIVND (reference sequence). The whole variable domain, filled in from reference TRBV19 and TRBJ2-7, reads DGGITQSPKYLFRKEGQNVTLSCEQNLNHDAMYWYRQDPGQGLRLIYYSQIVNDFQKGDIAEGYSVSREKKESFPLTVTSAQKNPTAFYLCASSIEGTQVGYEQYFGPGTRLTVT.

This sequence joins TRBV7-2 and TRBJ1-2; D ambiguous. The germline V and J ends were trimmed by 5 bases and 2 bases, with 9 bases remaining between them. Germline CDR1 reads SGHTA; CDR2 reads FQGNSA. The CDR3 loop spans 13 amino acids. The CDR3 here is CASSPSMNYGYTF. The DNA of the CDR3 is TGTGCCAGCAGCCCTAGCATGAACTATGGCTACACCTTC.

V and J are TRBV2 and TRBJ1-3, with TRBD1 matching over 8 bases. Germline V gene lookup returns CDR1 SNHLY and CDR2 FYNNEI. V lost 6 bases, J lost 2 bases, and 6 bases stayed unmatched. This CDR3 comprises 15 residues. CDR3 sequence reads: CASSDMTGAGNTIYF. The CDR3, as DNA: TGTGCCAGCAGCGATATGACAGGGGCTGGAAACACCATATATTTT.

The chain links TRBV6-6 to TRBJ2-2; D is unresolved. V was trimmed by 3 bases and J by 0 bases, leaving 8 bases between them. This CDR3 has 15 residues. In germline, CDR1 is MNHNY, CDR2 SVGAGI (reference sequence). The CDR3 spells CASSYINPNTGELFF. The CDR3 DNA sequence: TGTGCCAGCAGTTATATCAACCCGAACACCGGGGAGCTGTTTTTT.

The chain has TRBV15 and TRBJ2-7; 7 nucleotides line up with TRBD1. Germline values: CDR1 LNHNV, CDR2 YYDKDF (reference sequence). V trimming: 1 base; J trimming: 0 bases; junction bases outside the gene matches: 12. The CDR3 totals 18 residues. The CDR3 loop is CATSRADIRDRHSYEQYF. CDR3 DNA sequence: TGTGCCACCAGCAGAGCTGACATTCGGGACAGACACTCCTACGAGCAGTACTTC.